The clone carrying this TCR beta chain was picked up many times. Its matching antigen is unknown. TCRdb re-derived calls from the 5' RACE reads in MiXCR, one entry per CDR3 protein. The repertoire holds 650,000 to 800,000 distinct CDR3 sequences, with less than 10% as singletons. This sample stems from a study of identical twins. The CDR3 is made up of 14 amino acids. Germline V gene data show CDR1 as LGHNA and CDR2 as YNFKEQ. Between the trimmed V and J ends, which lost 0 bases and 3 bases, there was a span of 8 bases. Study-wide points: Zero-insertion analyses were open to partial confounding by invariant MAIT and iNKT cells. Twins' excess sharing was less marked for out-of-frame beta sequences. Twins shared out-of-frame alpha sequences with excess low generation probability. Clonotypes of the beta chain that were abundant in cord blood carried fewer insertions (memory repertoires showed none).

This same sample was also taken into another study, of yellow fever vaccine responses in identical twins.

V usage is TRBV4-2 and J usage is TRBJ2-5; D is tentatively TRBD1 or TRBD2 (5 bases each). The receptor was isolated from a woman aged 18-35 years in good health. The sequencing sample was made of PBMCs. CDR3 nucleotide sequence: TGTGCCAGCAGCCAAGATAGGGGAGAAGAGACCCAGTACTTC. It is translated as CASSQDRGEETQYF.